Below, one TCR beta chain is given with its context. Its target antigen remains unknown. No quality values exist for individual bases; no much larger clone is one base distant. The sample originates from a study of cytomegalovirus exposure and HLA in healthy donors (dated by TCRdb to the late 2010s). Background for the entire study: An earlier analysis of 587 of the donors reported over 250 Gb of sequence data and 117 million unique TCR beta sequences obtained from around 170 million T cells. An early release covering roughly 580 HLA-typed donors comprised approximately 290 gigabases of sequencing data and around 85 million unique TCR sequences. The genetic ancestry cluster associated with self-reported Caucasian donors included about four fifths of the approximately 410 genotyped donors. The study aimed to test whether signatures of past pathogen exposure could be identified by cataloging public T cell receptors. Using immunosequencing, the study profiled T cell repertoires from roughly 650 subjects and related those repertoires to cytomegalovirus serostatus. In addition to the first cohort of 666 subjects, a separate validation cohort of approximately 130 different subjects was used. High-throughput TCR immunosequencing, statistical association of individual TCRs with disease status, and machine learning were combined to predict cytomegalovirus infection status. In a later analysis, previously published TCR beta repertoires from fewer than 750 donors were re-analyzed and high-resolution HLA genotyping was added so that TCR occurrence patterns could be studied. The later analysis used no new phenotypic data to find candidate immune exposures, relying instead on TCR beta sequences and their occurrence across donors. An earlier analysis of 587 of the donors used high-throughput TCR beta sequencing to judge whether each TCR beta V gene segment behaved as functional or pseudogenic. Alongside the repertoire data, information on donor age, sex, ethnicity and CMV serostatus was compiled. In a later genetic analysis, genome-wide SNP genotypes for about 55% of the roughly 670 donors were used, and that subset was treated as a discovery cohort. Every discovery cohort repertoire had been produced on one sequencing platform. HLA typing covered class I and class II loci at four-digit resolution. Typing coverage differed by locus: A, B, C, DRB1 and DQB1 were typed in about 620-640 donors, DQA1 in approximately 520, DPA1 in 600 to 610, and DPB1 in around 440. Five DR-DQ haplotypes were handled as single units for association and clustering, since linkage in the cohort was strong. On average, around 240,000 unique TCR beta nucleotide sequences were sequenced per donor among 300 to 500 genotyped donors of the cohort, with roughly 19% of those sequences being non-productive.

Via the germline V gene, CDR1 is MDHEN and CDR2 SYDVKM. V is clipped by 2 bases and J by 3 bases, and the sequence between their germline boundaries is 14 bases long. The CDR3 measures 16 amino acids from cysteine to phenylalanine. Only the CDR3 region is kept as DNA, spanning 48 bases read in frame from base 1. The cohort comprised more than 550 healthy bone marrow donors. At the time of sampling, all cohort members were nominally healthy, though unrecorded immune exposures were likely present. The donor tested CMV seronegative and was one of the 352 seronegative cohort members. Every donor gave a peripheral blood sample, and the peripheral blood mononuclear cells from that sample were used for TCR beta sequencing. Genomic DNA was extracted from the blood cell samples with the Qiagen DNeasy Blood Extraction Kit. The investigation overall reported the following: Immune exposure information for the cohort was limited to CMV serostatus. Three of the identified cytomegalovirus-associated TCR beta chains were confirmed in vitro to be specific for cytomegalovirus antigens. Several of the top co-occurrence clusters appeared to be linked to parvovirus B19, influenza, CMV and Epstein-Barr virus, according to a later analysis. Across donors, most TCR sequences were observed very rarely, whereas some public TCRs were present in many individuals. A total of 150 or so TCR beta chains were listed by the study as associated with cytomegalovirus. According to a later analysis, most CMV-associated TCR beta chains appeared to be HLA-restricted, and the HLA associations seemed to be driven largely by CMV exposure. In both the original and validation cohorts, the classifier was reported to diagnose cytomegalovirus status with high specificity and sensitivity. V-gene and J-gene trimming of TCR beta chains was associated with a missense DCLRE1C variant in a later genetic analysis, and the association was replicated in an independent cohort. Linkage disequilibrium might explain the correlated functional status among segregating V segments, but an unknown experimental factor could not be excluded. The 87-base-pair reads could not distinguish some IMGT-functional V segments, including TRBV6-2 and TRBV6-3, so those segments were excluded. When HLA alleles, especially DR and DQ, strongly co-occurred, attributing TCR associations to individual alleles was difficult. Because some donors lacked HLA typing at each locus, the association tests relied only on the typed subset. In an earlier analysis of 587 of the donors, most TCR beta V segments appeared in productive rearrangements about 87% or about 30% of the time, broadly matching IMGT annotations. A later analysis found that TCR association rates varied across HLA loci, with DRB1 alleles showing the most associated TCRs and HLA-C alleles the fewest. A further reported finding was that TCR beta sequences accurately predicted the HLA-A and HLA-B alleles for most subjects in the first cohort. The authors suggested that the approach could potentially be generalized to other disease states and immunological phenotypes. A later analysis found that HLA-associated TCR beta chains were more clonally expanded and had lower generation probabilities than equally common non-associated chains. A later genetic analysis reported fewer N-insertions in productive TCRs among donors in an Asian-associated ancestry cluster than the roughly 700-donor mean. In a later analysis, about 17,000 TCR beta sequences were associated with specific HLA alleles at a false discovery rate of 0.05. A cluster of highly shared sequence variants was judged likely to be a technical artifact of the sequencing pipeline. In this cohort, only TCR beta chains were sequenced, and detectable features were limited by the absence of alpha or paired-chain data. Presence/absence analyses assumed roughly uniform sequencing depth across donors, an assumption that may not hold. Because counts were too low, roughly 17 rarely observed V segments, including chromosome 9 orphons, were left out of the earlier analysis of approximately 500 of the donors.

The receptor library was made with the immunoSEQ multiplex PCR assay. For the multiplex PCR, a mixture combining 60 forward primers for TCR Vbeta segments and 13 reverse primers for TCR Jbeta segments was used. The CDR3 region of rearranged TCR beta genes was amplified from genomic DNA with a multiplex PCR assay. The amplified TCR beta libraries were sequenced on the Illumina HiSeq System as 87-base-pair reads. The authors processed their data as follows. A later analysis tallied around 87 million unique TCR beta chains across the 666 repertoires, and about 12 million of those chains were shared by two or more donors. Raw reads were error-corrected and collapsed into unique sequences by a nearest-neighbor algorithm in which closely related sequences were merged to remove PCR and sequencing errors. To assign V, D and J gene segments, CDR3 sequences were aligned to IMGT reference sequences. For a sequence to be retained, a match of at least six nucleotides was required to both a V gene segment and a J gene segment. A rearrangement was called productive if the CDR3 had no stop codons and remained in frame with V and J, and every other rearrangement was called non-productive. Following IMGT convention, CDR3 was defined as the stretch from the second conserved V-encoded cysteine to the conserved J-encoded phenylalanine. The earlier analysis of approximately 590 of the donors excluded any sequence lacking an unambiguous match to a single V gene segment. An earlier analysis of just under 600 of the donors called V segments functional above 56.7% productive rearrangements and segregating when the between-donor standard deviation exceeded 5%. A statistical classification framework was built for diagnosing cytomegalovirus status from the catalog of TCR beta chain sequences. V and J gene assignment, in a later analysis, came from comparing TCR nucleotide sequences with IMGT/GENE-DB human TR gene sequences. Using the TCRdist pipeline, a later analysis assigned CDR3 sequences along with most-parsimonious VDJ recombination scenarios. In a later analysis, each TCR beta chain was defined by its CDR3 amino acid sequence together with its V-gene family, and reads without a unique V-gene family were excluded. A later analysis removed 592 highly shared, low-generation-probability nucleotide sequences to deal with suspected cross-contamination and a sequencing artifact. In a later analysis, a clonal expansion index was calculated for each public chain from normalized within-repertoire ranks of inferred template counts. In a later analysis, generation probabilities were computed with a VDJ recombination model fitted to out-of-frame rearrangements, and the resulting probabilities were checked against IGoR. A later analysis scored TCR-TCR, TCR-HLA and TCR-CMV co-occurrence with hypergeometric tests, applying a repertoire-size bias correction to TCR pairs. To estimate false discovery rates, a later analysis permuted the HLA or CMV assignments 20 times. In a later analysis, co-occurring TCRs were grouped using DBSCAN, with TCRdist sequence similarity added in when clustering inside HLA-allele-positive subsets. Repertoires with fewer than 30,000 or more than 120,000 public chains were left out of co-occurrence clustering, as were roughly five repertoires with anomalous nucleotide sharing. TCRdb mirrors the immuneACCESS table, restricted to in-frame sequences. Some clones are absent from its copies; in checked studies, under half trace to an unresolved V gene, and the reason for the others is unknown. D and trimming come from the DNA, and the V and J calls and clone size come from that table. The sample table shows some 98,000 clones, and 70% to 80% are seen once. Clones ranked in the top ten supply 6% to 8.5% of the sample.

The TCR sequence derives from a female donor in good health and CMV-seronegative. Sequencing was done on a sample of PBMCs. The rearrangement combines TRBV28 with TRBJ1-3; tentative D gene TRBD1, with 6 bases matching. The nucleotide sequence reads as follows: TGTGCCAGCAGTTTAAGGCGGGGGGCGGGTGGAAACACCATATATTTT. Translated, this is CASSLRRGAGGNTIYF.